This record concerns one TCR beta chain sequence. This specimen belongs to a study of cytomegalovirus exposure and HLA in healthy donors. Vbeta (60) and Jbeta (13) primers were used in the PCR. Assay used: immunoSEQ multiplex PCR; TCRdb lists only in-frame clones, some missing. The sample has 100,000 to 150,000 clones, 60% to 80% seen once. V dropped 5 bases and J dropped 1 base, with 11 bases sitting between them. This CDR3 is built from 14 residues. Germline V gene lookup returns CDR1 SNHLY and CDR2 FYNNEI. Input material: PBMCs. The receptor was derived from a man in his fifties in good health and CMV-seropositive. The chain has TRBV2 and TRBJ1-1; D is perhaps TRBD1 (5 bases). The CDR3 nucleotides read TGTGCCAGCAGTTATGAGACAGAGAACACTGAAGCTTTCTTT. Encoded protein: CASSYETENTEAFF.